The text below deals with one TCR beta chain. A junction end diverges from the germline sequence, so it may reflect a read error. These data belong to a study of blood T cells in healthy people across ages. Using a J-beta primer mix together with a sample-barcoded 5' primer, a second PCR was run for roughly 6 to 12 cycles. TCRdb re-called the 5' RACE reads with MiXCR, one entry per CDR3 protein. In the table there are 750,000 or so distinct CDR3 sequences, around 25% of which are singletons. CDR1 and CDR2 from the germline V gene are SSHAT and FNYEAQ (reference sequence). The length of the CDR3 is 15 residues. The same sample was also used in a study of T cells of mothers and their children. This second study notes: RNA that had been extracted went wholly into cDNA synthesis, at around 1.5 ug per 15 ul.

The gene calls are TRBV7-7 and TRBJ2-2; either TRBD1 or TRBD2 may fit D (6 bases each). Sequencing input: blood. The TCR was taken from a boy younger than 18 in good health. The CDR3 is CASSLDGGSSGELFF. CDR3 coding DNA: TGTGCTAGCAGCTTAGACGGGGGCTCGTCCGGGGAGCTGTTTTTT.